The T cell receptor beta chain described here comes from a study of shared T cell receptors in the human thymus. Sequencing used immunoSEQ multiplex PCR; TCRdb keeps in-frame clones, though not all of them. The data hold hundreds of thousands of clones, with 70% to 80% observed a single time. Germline CDR1 MNHNS, CDR2 SASEGT. The V gene lost 6 bases and the J gene lost 3 bases, with 14 bases spanning the gap. This CDR3 is built from 14 residues. These same records also appear under a second study, on human thymus T cells. From that second work: Donors were healthy Finnish infants having corrective surgery for congenital heart defects. Obtained as resections during corrective heart surgery, the thymus tissue was then studied. It looked as if thymic and blood repertoires used V and J genes in a biased way. Unrelated individuals had highly overlapping thymic repertoires, as reported in related research.

This TCR was sampled from a boy less than two years old with a congenital heart defect. Sequencing was performed on thymocytes. The chain joins TRBV6-1 to TRBJ1-1; D ambiguous. CDR3 DNA sequence: TGTGCCAGCAGGGCCACGAGACGGGACACTGAAGCTTTCTTT. This sequence encodes CASRATRRDTEAFF.